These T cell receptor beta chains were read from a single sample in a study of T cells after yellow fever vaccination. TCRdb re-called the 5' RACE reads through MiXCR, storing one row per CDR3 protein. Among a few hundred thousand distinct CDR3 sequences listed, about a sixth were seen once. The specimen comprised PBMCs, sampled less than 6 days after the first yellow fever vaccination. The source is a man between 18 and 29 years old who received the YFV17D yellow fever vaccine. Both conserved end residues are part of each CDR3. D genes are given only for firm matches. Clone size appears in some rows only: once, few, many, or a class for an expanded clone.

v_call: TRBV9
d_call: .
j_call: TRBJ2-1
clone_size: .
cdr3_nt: TGTGCCAGCAGCGGACCCCGCCAACAGACAAATGAGCAGTTCTTC
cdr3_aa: CASSGPRQQTNEQFF

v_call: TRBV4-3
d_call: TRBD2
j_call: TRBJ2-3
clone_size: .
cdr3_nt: TGCGCCAGCAGCCAAGTGATAGCGGGGGTGGCAGATACGCAGTATTTT
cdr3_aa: CASSQVIAGVADTQYF

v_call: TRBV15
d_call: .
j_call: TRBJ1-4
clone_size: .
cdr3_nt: TGTGCCACCAGCAGAGACGCGACAGCAACTAATGAAAAACTGTTTTTT
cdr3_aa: CATSRDATATNEKLFF

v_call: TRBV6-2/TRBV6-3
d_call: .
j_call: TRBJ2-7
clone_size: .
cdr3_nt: TGTGCCAGCACCGACGGCCGGGACAAGACTATCGAGCAGTACTTC
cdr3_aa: CASTDGRDKTIEQYF

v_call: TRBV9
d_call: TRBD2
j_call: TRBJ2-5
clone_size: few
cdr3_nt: TGTGCCAGCAGCGTAGATCCCAGCGGGGGGGCGAAGACCCAGTACTTC
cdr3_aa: CASSVDPSGGAKTQYF

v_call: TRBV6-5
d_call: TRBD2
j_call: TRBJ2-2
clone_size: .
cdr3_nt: TGTGCCAGCAGTTATGTAGCGGGGGGCGGGGAGCTGTTTTTT
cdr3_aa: CASSYVAGGGELFF

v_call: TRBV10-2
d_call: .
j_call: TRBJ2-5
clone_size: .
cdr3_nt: TGCGCCAGCAGTGAGTCGAATAGGCCAGAGACCCAGTACTTC
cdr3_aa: CASSESNRPETQYF

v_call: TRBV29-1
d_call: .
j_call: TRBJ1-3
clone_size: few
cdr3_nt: TGCAGCGTCGCGGGGCACAGGTCAGGAAACACCATATATTTT
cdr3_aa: CSVAGHRSGNTIYF

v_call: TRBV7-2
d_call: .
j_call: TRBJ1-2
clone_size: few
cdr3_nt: TGTGCCAGCAGCTTAAAGGGGCCGAGCTATGGCTACACCTTC
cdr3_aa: CASSLKGPSYGYTF

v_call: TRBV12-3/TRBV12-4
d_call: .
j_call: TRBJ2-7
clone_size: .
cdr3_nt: TGTGCCAGCAGTTTTGCAGGCCCCTTGGGGGAGCAGTACTTC
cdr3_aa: CASSFAGPLGEQYF

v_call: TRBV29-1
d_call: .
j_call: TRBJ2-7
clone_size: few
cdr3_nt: TGCAGCGTTCGTATCTCCTACGAGCAGTACTTC
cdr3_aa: CSVRISYEQYF

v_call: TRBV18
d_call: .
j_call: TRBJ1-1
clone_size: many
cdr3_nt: TGTGCCAGCTCACCGACGCAACTGCCAAACACTGAAGCTTTCTTT
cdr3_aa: CASSPTQLPNTEAFF

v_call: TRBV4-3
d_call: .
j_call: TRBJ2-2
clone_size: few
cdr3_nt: TGCGCCAGCAGCCAAGCGGAAGGCCCCGGGGAGCTGTTTTTT
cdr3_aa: CASSQAEGPGELFF

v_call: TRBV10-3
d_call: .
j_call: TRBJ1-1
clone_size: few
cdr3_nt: TGTGCCATCAGTGAGAGAGGAGGGGCGGAAAAAGCTTTCTTT
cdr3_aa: CAISERGGAEKAFF

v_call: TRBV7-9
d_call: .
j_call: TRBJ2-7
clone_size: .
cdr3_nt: TGTGCCAGCAGCTTTCGTGGAGGGGGGAACTACGAGCAGTACTTC
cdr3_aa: CASSFRGGGNYEQYF

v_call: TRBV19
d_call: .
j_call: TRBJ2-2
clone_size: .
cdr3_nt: TGTGCAAGTAACTACGGGACGGCGGGAACCGGGGAGCTGTTTTTT
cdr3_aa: CASNYGTAGTGELFF

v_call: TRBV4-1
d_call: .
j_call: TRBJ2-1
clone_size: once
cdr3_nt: TGCGCCAGCAGCCCCCCGGACAATGAGCAGTTCTTC
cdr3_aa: CASSPPDNEQFF

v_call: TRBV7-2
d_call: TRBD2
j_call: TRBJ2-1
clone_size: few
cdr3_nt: TGTGCCAGCACCCGGGGTAGCGGGAGCTCCTACAATGAGCAGTTCTTC
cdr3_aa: CASTRGSGSSYNEQFF

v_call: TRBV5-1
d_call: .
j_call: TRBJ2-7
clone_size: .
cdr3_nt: TGCGCCAGCAGCCCTGACAGTACATCCTACGAGCAGTACTTC
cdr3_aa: CASSPDSTSYEQYF

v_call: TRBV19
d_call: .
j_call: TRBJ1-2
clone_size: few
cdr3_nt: TGTGCCAGTAGAACAGGGCTCGTTGCTGGCTACACCTTC
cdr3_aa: CASRTGLVAGYTF

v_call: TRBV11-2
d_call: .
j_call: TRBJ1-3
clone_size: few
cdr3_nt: TGTGCCAGCAGCTTAGATTACGGAGGGAGGTCTGGAAACACCATATATTTT
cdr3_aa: CASSLDYGGRSGNTIYF

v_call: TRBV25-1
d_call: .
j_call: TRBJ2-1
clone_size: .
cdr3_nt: TGTGCCAGCAGTGAACCGGGGGGCATATATGAGCAGTTCTTC
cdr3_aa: CASSEPGGIYEQFF

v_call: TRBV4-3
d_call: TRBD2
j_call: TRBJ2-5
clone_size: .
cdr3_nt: TGCGCCAGCAGCCAAGGGGGGGCGCGGGGGGCCCAAGAGACCCAGTACTTC
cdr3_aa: CASSQGGARGAQETQYF

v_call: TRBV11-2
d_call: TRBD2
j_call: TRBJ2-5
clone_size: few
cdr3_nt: TGTGCCAGCAGCTTAGAACTAGCGATAAAGACCCAGTACTTC
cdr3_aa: CASSLELAIKTQYF

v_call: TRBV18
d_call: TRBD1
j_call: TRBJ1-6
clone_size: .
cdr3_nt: TGTGCCAGCACGCAAGGACAGGATTCACCCCTCCACTTT
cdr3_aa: CASTQGQDSPLHF

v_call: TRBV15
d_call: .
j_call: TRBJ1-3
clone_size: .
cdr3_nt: TGTGCCACCAGCAGAGGGGCGGCGGGAGGAAACACCATATATTTT
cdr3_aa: CATSRGAAGGNTIYF

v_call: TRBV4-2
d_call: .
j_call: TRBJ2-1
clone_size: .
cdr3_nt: TGTGCCAGCAGCCGGACCGCGGATCCCTCCTACAATGAGCAGTTCTTC
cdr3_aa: CASSRTADPSYNEQFF

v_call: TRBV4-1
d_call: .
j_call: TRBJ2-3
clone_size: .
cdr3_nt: TGCGCCAGCAGCCTTGTGTGGGGGCTCACAGATACGCAGTATTTT
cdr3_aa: CASSLVWGLTDTQYF

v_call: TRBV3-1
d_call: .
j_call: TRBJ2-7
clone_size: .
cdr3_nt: TGTGCCAGCAGCCAACTGGGGGGACCTTCCTACGAGCAGTACTTC
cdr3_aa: CASSQLGGPSYEQYF

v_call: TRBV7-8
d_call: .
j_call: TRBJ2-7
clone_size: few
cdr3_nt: TGTGCCAGCAGTTTGGCCCTCTCCTACGAGCAGTACTTC
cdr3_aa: CASSLALSYEQYF

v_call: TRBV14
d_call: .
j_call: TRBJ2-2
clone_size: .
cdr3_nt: TGTGCCAGCAGCCAACGTGGCCCTCTCCAGACCGGGGAGCTGTTTTTT
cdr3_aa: CASSQRGPLQTGELFF

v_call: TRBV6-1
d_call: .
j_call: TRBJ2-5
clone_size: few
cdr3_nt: TGTGCCAGCAGTCCCCGTTCCGGGGGCGGAGAGACCCAGTACTTC
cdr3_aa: CASSPRSGGGETQYF

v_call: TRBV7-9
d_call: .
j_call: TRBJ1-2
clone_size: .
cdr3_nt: TGTGCCAGCAGTGCGGACGTTAACTATGGCTACACCTTC
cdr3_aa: CASSADVNYGYTF

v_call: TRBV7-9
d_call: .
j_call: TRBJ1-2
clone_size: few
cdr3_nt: TGTGCCCTACAGCGTGGTACCTACTATGGCTACACCTTC
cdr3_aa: CALQRGTYYGYTF

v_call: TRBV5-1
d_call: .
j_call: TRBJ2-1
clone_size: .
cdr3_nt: TGCGCCAGCTTTCGGCGGGGCCCTTACAATGAGCAGTTCTTC
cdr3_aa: CASFRRGPYNEQFF

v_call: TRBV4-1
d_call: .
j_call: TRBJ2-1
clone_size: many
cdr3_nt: TGCGCCAGCAGCCAAGTTGGTAGCGCCCCAGGGGGGAATGAGCAGTTCTTC
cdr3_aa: CASSQVGSAPGGNEQFF